This TCR beta chain was captured by sequencing in a study of blood T cell repertoires in COVID-19. The protocol was immunoSEQ multiplex PCR, while the TCRdb copy is restricted to in-frame clones and leaves out a portion. The profile covers 200,000 to 250,000 clones, with around nine tenths appearing a single time and roughly 10% taken by the ten largest. Participants were aged about 18 to 100 years from around 26 US areas. The sequence derives from a man between 25 and 39 years old who had recovered from COVID-19. What was sequenced was PBMCs or T cells enriched from blood (not recorded which).

Here the CDR3 DNA reads TGTGCCAGCAGCCCCACTAGCGGGAGGGGACGTTCGCCCTACAATGAGCAGTTCTTC. Translating gives CASSPTSGRGRSPYNEQFF. The rearrangement joins TRBV13 to TRBJ2-1; the match to TRBD2 covers 13 bases. The CDR3 spans 19 residues. Looked up from germline, CDR1 is PRHDT and CDR2 is FYEKMQ (reference sequence). The ends lost 5 bases at V and 2 bases at J; junction bases unmatched: 12.